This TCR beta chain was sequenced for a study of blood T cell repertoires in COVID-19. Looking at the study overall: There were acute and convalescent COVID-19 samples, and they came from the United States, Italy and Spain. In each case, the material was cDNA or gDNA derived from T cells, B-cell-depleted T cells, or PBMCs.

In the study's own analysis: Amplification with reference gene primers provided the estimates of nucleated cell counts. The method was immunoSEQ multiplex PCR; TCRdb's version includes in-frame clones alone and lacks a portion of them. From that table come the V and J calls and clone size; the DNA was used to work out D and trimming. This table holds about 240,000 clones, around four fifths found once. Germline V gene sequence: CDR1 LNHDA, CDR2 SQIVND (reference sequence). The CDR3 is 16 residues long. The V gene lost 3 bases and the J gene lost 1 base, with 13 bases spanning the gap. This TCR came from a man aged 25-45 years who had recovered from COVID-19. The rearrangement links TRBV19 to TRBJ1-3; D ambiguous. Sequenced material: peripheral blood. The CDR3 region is CASSISTATSGNTIYF. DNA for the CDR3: TGTGCCAGTAGTATTTCAACAGCCACGTCTGGAAACACCATATATTTT.